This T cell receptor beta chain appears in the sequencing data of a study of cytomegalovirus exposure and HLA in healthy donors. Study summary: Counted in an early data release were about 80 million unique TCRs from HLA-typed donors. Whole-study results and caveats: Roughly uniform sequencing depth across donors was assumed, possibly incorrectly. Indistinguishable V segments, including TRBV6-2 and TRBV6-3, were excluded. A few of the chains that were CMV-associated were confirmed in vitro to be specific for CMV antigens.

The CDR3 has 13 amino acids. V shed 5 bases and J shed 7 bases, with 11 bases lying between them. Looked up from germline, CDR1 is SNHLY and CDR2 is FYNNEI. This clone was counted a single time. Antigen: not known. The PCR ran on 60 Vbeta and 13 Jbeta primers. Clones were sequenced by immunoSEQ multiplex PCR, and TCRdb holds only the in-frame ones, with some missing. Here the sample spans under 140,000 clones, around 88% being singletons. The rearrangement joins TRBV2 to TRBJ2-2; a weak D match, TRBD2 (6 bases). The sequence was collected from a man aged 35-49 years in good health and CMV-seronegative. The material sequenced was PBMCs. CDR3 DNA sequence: TGTGCCAGCAGTCCCGTGGGGGGCGGGGAGCTGTTTTTT. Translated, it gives CASSPVGGGELFF.